This T cell receptor (beta chain) was captured in a study of blood T cell repertoires in COVID-19. The wider study: Samples of COVID-19 (acute and convalescent) were obtained from the United States, Italy and Spain.

This clone was observed a single time. In the original workflow: Reference gene primer amplification yielded estimated nucleated cell counts. Profiled with immunoSEQ multiplex PCR; TCRdb holds only in-frame clones, not every one. That table supplies the V and J calls and clone size; D and trimming were determined from the DNA. The table shows 200,000 to 250,000 clones, with about 90% occurring only once. V lost 0 bases, J lost 12 bases, and 9 bases stayed unmatched. The V gene's germline CDR1 is SGHDN and CDR2 FVKESK. This CDR3 is built from 14 residues. The sequencing sample was made of peripheral blood. The clonotype originates from a man between 25 and 39 years old with acute or convalescent COVID-19. The V call is TRBV14, the J call TRBJ1-2, with TRBD1 matching over 8 bases. CDR3 in amino acids: CASSQDRGRGPDTF. CDR3 nucleotides: TGTGCCAGCAGCCAAGACAGGGGGCGCGGCCCCGACACCTTC.